This is a list of T cell receptor beta chains from one sample in a study of T cell responses to AZD1222 COVID-19 vaccine. Produced via immunoSEQ multiplex PCR; TCRdb's table is partial and in-frame only. The sample has some 160,000 clones, more than 85% seen once. Sequences were derived from peripheral blood, sampled on day 0 of AZD1222 vaccination. The receptors were sampled from an adult in good health. CDR3s include the opening cysteine and the closing phenylalanine or tryptophan. Fields, in order: CDR3 protein, CDR3 DNA, V gene, clone size, D gene, J gene. The D gene is left open where the match is weak. Size is stated for part of the rows, as once, few or many counts, or as a class when the clone is expanded.

CDR3aa: CSVAQGAGAFF; CDR3nt: TGCAGCGTGGCTCAGGGGGCGGGAGCTTTCTTT; v_gene: TRBV29-1; abundance: .; d_gene: TRBD1; j_gene: TRBJ1-1
CDR3aa: CATSVGLNYGYTF; CDR3nt: TGTGCCACCAGTGTCGGCCTTAACTATGGCTACACCTTC; v_gene: TRBV25-1; abundance: .; d_gene: .; j_gene: TRBJ1-2
CDR3aa: CASSTLPKVTGYHEKLFF; CDR3nt: TGTGCCAGCAGCACTCTCCCCAAGGTGACAGGGTATCATGAAAAACTGTTTTTT; v_gene: TRBV21-1; abundance: .; d_gene: .; j_gene: TRBJ1-4
CDR3aa: CAWSVRWDTALPQHF; CDR3nt: TGTGCCTGGAGTGTACGATGGGACACTGCCCTACCCCAGCATTTT; v_gene: TRBV30; abundance: .; d_gene: .; j_gene: TRBJ1-5
CDR3aa: CAISEWFPKGVSGRTDEQFF; CDR3nt: TGTGCCATCAGTGAGTGGTTCCCGAAGGGCGTTAGCGGGAGGACCGATGAGCAGTTCTTC; v_gene: TRBV10-3; abundance: .; d_gene: TRBD2; j_gene: TRBJ2-1
CDR3aa: CALQRVGAGPYEQYF; CDR3nt: TGTGCCCTCCAAAGGGTCGGGGCAGGGCCGTACGAGCAGTACTTC; v_gene: TRBV30; abundance: .; d_gene: .; j_gene: TRBJ2-7
CDR3aa: CASSPTSNIQYF; CDR3nt: TGTGCCAGCAGCCCGACCTCGAACATTCAGTACTTC; v_gene: TRBV11-3; abundance: .; d_gene: .; j_gene: TRBJ2-4
CDR3aa: CASGQGALEQYF; CDR3nt: TGTGCCTCTGGACAGGGGGCACTCGAGCAGTACTTC; v_gene: TRBV30; abundance: .; d_gene: TRBD1; j_gene: TRBJ2-7
CDR3aa: CASLTTSGRVDEQFF; CDR3nt: TGTGCCAGCTTAACGACTAGCGGGAGGGTGGATGAGCAGTTCTTC; v_gene: TRBV19; abundance: .; d_gene: TRBD2; j_gene: TRBJ2-1
CDR3aa: CASSISTSGSARNEQFF; CDR3nt: TGTGCCAGTAGTATTTCGACTAGCGGGAGTGCGAGAAATGAGCAGTTCTTC; v_gene: TRBV19; abundance: once; d_gene: TRBD2; j_gene: TRBJ2-1
CDR3aa: CASSYGTALPYEQYF; CDR3nt: TGTGCCAGCAGCTACGGGACGGCTCTCCCCTACGAGCAGTACTTC; v_gene: TRBV3-1/TRBV3-2; abundance: .; d_gene: .; j_gene: TRBJ2-7
CDR3aa: CATSRGLSDTIYF; CDR3nt: TGTGCCACCAGCCGAGGGCTGAGTGACACCATATATTTT; v_gene: TRBV15; abundance: .; d_gene: .; j_gene: TRBJ1-3
CDR3aa: CASSSLISGANVLTF; CDR3nt: TGTGCCAGCAGCTCTCTGATCTCTGGGGCCAACGTCCTGACTTTC; v_gene: TRBV5-4; abundance: .; d_gene: .; j_gene: TRBJ2-6
CDR3aa: CASSWRLAGIGDEQFF; CDR3nt: TGTGCCAGCAGCTGGAGACTAGCGGGCATCGGTGATGAGCAGTTCTTC; v_gene: TRBV5-6; abundance: .; d_gene: TRBD2; j_gene: TRBJ2-1
CDR3aa: CAIPADCSGNTIYF; CDR3nt: TGTGCCATCCCCGCGGACTGCTCTGGAAACACCATATATTTT; v_gene: TRBV28; abundance: .; d_gene: .; j_gene: TRBJ1-3
CDR3aa: CASSQEGTVTYEQYF; CDR3nt: TGCGCCAGCAGCCAAGAAGGGACAGTCACCTACGAGCAGTACTTC; v_gene: TRBV4-1; abundance: .; d_gene: TRBD1; j_gene: TRBJ2-7
CDR3aa: CSVAGGYNEQFF; CDR3nt: TGCAGCGTTGCGGGGGGATACAATGAGCAGTTCTTC; v_gene: TRBV29-1; abundance: .; d_gene: TRBD2; j_gene: TRBJ2-1
CDR3aa: CASSLGRGKETQYF; CDR3nt: TGTGCCAGCAGCTTAGGAAGGGGGAAAGAGACCCAGTACTTC; v_gene: TRBV7-2; abundance: .; d_gene: .; j_gene: TRBJ2-5
CDR3aa: CASSRDPGGYGYTF; CDR3nt: TGTGCCAGCAGTAGGGACCCCGGGGGCTATGGCTACACCTTC; v_gene: TRBV5-4; abundance: .; d_gene: .; j_gene: TRBJ1-2
CDR3aa: CASFGTQSRRTTEAFF; CDR3nt: TGTGCCAGCTTTGGGACTCAAAGCCGCCGGACCACTGAAGCTTTCTTT; v_gene: TRBV19; abundance: .; d_gene: .; j_gene: TRBJ1-1
CDR3aa: CASSLVDGRGQYF; CDR3nt: TGTGCCAGCAGCTTAGTTGACGGGAGGGGGCAGTATTTT; v_gene: TRBV7-2; abundance: .; d_gene: TRBD2; j_gene: TRBJ2-3
CDR3aa: CASSSRDRYEQYF; CDR3nt: TGTGCCAGCAGCTCCAGGGACCGGTACGAGCAGTACTTC; v_gene: TRBV11-3; abundance: .; d_gene: .; j_gene: TRBJ2-7
CDR3aa: CAWSRDPSNQPQHF; CDR3nt: TGTGCCTGGAGCCGGGACCCTAGCAATCAGCCCCAGCATTTT; v_gene: TRBV30; abundance: .; d_gene: .; j_gene: TRBJ1-5
CDR3aa: CASSLTLLAHEQYF; CDR3nt: TGTGCCAGCAGCTTAACCTTACTAGCGCACGAGCAGTACTTC; v_gene: TRBV7-2; abundance: once; d_gene: TRBD2; j_gene: TRBJ2-7
CDR3aa: CASRAGIRGPDTQYF; CDR3nt: TGTGCCAGCAGAGCAGGGATCAGGGGACCAGATACGCAGTATTTT; v_gene: TRBV25-1; abundance: many; d_gene: .; j_gene: TRBJ2-3
CDR3aa: CASIKGLNTDTQYF; CDR3nt: TGTGCCAGCATCAAGGGACTGAACACAGATACGCAGTATTTT; v_gene: TRBV2; abundance: .; d_gene: .; j_gene: TRBJ2-3